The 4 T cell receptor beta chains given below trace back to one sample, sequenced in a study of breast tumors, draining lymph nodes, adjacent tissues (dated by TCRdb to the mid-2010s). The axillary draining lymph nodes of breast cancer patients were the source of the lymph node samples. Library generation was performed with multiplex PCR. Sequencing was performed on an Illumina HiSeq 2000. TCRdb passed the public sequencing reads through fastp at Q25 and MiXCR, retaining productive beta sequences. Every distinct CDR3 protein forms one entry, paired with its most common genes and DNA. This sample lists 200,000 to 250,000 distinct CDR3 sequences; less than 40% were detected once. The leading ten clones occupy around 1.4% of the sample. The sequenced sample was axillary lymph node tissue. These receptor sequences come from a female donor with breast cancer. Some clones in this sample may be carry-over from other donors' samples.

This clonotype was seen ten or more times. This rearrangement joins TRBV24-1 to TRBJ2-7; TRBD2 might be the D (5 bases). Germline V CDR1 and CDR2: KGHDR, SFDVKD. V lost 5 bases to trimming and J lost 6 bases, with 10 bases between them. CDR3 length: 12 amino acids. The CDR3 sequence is CATSGGFGEQYF. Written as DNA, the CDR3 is TGTGCCACCAGTGGCGGGTTTGGCGAGCAGTACTTC.

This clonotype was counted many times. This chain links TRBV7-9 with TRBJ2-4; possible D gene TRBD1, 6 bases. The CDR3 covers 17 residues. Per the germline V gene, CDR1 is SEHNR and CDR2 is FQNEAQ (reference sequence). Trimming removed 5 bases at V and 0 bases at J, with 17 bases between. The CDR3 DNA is TGTGCCAGCAGCCGGCGTCCAGGGGCCCTAGCCAAAAACATTCAGTACTTC. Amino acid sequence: CASSRRPGALAKNIQYF.

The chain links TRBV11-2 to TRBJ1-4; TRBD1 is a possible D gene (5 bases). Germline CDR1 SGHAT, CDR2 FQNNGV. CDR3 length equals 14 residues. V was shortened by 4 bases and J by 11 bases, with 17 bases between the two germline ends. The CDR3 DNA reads TGTGCCAGCAGCTCTAGAACTCTGGGGGGGAAACTGTTTTTT. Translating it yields CASSSRTLGGKLFF.

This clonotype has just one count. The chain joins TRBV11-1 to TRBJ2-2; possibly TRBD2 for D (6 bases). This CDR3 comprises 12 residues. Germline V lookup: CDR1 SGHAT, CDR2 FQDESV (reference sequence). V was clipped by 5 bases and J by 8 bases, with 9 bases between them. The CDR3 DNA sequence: TGTGCCAGCAGCCATGGGACTGGGGAGCTGTTTTTT. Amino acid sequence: CASSHGTGELFF.